Listed here are 16 T cell receptor beta chains from one sample, sequenced in a study of T cells in Graves' hyperthyroidism and ophthalmopathy. Amplified regions were TCR beta CDR3 sequences from RNA transcripts. When the TCR CDR3 underwent first-round RT-PCR, the HTBI primer set was used. TCRdb independently ran MiXCR on the multiplex PCR reads; one entry per CDR3 protein. The table has a few hundred thousand distinct CDR3 sequences, 15% to 17% seen once; the top ten hold about 7.7%. Sample: blood. All receptors come from a woman aged 18-29 years with Graves' hyperthyroidism.

Worth noting for this clonotype: A read error is possible here, since a much larger clone lies one base away. The rearrangement links TRBV2 to TRBJ2-2; 8 bases fit TRBD1. After removal of 7 bases from V and 6 bases from J, the junction contained 7 bases not matched to a gene. The CDR3 is 14 residues long. Germline CDR1 SNHLY, CDR2 FYNNEI. In DNA form, the CDR3 reads TGTGCCAGCAATGGACAGGGAAGCGCCGGGGAGCTGTTTTTT. Encoded protein: CASNGQGSAGELFF.

This clonotype was observed many times. This sequence joins TRBV30 and TRBJ1-2; D remains unclear. V gave up 1 base and J gave up 8 bases, with 14 bases separating them. This CDR3 is built from 13 residues. In germline, CDR1 is GTSNPN, CDR2 SVGIG (reference sequence). For the CDR3, the DNA is TGTGCCTGGAGTGACCGAGGCATAGGAGGCTACACCTTC. This gives the protein CAWSDRGIGGYTF.

The V gene is TRBV6-4, the J gene TRBJ2-2; D tentatively fits TRBD1 or TRBD2 (5 bases each). V was pared by 4 bases and J by 3 bases, with 15 bases between. CDR3 length: 16 amino acids. Germline V gene data show CDR1 as MRHNA and CDR2 as SNTAGT. Here the CDR3 reads CASSGSGPVDTGELFF. DNA for the CDR3: TGTGCCAGCAGTGGATCGGGACCTGTTGACACCGGGGAGCTGTTTTTT.

This clonotype was detected ten times or more. The chain carries TRBV7-9 and TRBJ2-1, with unresolved D. The CDR3 is made up of 12 amino acids. V lost 6 bases and J 7 bases, leaving 10 bases between the germline ends. Germline V lookup: CDR1 SEHNR, CDR2 FQNEAQ (reference sequence). The CDR3 sequence is CASRPLGNEQFF. In nucleotides, the CDR3 is TGTGCCAGCAGGCCGTTGGGGAATGAGCAGTTCTTC.

Only a few counts were recorded for this clonotype. The chain joins TRBV9 to TRBJ2-4; either TRBD1 or TRBD2 may fit D (5 bases each). V lost 3 bases, J lost 1 base, and 17 bases lay in between. Looked up from germline, CDR1 is SGDLS and CDR2 is YYNGEE. The length of the CDR3 is 17 residues. This chain's CDR3 is CASSDPRGPGAKNIQYF. The CDR3 bases are TGTGCCAGCAGCGACCCGAGGGGCCCGGGCGCCAAAAACATTCAGTACTTC.

This clonotype was picked up many times. V usage is TRBV20-1 and J usage is TRBJ1-5; D is ambiguous. The V and J ends lost 5 bases and 7 bases respectively, with 15 bases between them. Germline V gene lookup returns CDR1 DFQATT and CDR2 SNEGSKA (reference sequence). The CDR3 loop spans 13 amino acids. The CDR3 bases are TGCAGTGCTTCTGGCGCAGAAGACCAGCCCCAGCATTTT. Protein: CSASGAEDQPQHF.

This clonotype was seen only a few times. The genes are TRBV11-3 and TRBJ2-1, with a tentative D call TRBD2 (6 bases). This CDR3 has 13 amino acids. Germline V lookup: CDR1 SGHNT, CDR2 YENEEA. The germline V and J ends were trimmed by 3 bases and 9 bases, with 12 bases remaining between them. The CDR3 reads CASSFSREREQFF. The CDR3 DNA is TGTGCCAGCAGCTTTTCGCGGGAACGTGAGCAGTTCTTC.

The chain recombines TRBV7-9 with TRBJ2-5, with a tentative D call TRBD1 (5 bases). V lost 5 bases to trimming and J lost 5 bases, with 12 bases between them. This CDR3 contains 13 residues. The germline gives CDR1 SEHNR, CDR2 FQNEAQ (reference sequence). This chain's CDR3 is CASSVRVEETQYF. The CDR3 bases are TGTGCCAGCAGCGTCAGGGTTGAGGAGACCCAGTACTTC.

This clonotype was observed a few times. This sequence joins TRBV4-1 and TRBJ2-7; no definite D call. V was clipped by 4 bases and J by 5 bases, with 18 bases between them. Germline V gene data show CDR1 as MGHRA and CDR2 as YSYEKL. The CDR3 is 15 residues long. In DNA, the CDR3 is TGCGCCAGCAGCCCCGAGGTCGTAAATAGGAACGAGCAGTACTTC. Protein: CASSPEVVNRNEQYF.

This clonotype was detected many times. The J gene is TRBJ2-5, the V gene TRBV20-1; 9 positions match TRBD1. The junction had 3 bases not matched to a gene; V was cut back by 5 bases and J by 2 bases. Looked up from germline, CDR1 is DFQATT and CDR2 is SNEGSKA (reference sequence). The CDR3 loop spans 13 amino acids. CDR3 protein: CSAPQGAQETQYF. The CDR3 nucleotides read TGCAGTGCTCCACAGGGGGCTCAAGAGACCCAGTACTTC.

This clonotype was counted many times. This chain connects TRBV5-1 to TRBJ2-1; no reliable D call. The CDR3 loop spans 12 amino acids. CDR1 is SGHRS and CDR2 is YFSETQ in the germline V gene. Trimming removed 3 bases at V and 7 bases at J, with 8 bases between. The CDR3 region is CASSSFYNEQFF. The CDR3 nucleotides read TGCGCCAGCAGCTCATTCTATAATGAGCAGTTCTTC.

The genes are TRBV5-1 and TRBJ2-7; 7 nucleotides line up with TRBD1. The germline gives CDR1 SGHRS, CDR2 YFSETQ. This CDR3 spans 13 amino acids. V was pared by 9 bases and J by 5 bases, with 11 bases of the junction left unmatched. The CDR3 spells CATRQGPSDEQYF. The CDR3 DNA follows: TGCGCCACCAGACAGGGTCCGTCCGACGAGCAGTACTTC.

V and J are TRBV12-3 or TRBV12-4 and TRBJ2-2, with D possibly TRBD2 on 6 matching bases. The CDR3 covers 16 residues. V dropped 7 bases and J dropped 4 bases, with 19 bases sitting between them. The CDR3 protein is CASTLGGRRSTGELFF. In nucleotides, the CDR3 is TGTGCCAGCACTCTCGGAGGGAGGCGAAGCACCGGGGAGCTGTTTTTT.

In its sample, this clonotype was seen many times. The V call is TRBV7-9, the J call TRBJ2-5, with 7 bases that match TRBD1. Germline trimming cut 3 bases from V and 1 base from J; bases unmatched to any gene: 2. Germline V gene lookup returns CDR1 SEHNR and CDR2 FQNEAQ (reference sequence). The CDR3 extends over 14 amino acids. The CDR3 reads CASSLGTVQETQYF. DNA for the CDR3: TGTGCCAGCAGCTTGGGGACAGTCCAAGAGACCCAGTACTTC.

In its sample, this clonotype was seen once. The rearrangement uses TRBV20-1 and TRBJ1-5; D is perhaps TRBD1 (5 bases). The V end lost 5 bases, the J end lost 1 base, and 15 bases lay between the germline ends. Per germline, CDR1 DFQATT and CDR2 SNEGSKA (reference sequence). This CDR3 is 15 amino acids long. CDR3 sequence reads: CSASRGGASNQPQHF. The CDR3 nucleotides read TGCAGTGCTTCCCGGGGGGGAGCGAGCAATCAGCCCCAGCATTTT.

This clonotype was detected many times. CDR3 loop: CALGDGPYEQYF. The CDR3 DNA follows: TGTGCACTGGGGGACGGACCCTACGAGCAGTACTTC. This chain joins TRBV6-2 or TRBV6-3 and TRBJ2-7; either TRBD1 or TRBD2 may fit D (5 bases each). The CDR3 has 12 amino acids. The germline CDR1 and CDR2 sequences are MNHEY and SVGEGT.